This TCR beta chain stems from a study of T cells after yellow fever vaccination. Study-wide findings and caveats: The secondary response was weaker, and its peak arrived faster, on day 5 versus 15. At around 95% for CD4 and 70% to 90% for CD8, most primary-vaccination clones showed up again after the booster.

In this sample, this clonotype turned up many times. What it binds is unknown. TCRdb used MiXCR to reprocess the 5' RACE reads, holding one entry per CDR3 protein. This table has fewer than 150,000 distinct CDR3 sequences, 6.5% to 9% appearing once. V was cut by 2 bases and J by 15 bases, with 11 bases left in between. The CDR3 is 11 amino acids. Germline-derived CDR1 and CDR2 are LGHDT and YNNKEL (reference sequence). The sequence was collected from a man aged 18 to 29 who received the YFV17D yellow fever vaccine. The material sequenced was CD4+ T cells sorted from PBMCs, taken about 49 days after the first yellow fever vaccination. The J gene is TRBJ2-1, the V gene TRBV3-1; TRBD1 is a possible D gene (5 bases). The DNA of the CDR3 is TGTGCCAGCAGCCAACAGGGTGGTCTGTTCTTC. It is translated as CASSQQGGLFF.